These 8 T cell receptor beta chains were all obtained from the same sample, sequenced in a study of T-cell reconstitution after alpha-beta-depleted transplantation in children. Unique molecular identifiers tagged the TCRbeta library. TCRdb re-analysed the PCR reads in MiXCR, keeping a single row per CDR3 protein. The repertoire has hundreds of thousands of distinct CDR3 sequences, roughly 16% of them found once; the top ten carry under 30%. The sequenced sample was PBMCs, mostly from graft donor cells, obtained 360 days after TCRalphabeta/CD19-depleted stem cell transplant. The receptors were sampled from a boy less than two years old who had a stem cell transplant for Wiskott-Aldrich syndrome, so the T cells may come from the graft donor.

This clonotype has only a few counts. The V call is TRBV6-1, the J call TRBJ2-2; 9 bases align to TRBD2. Trimming at V came to 7 bases and at J to 6 bases, leaving 9 bases not matched to a gene. CDR1 MNHNS and CDR2 SASEGT come from the germline V gene. The CDR3 has 15 residues. CDR3 coding DNA: TGTGCCAGCACCAAAGGTGTAGCGGGGGCCGGGGAGCTGTTTTTT. Translated, it gives CASTKGVAGAGELFF.

This clonotype has more than one count but fewer than ten. The V call is TRBV27, the J call TRBJ2-1, with 7 nucleotides matching TRBD2. Germline V gene sequence: CDR1 MNHEY, CDR2 SMNVEV (reference sequence). Trimming at V came to 3 bases and at J to 9 bases, leaving 11 bases not matched to a gene. This CDR3 has 15 amino acids. The CDR3, as DNA: TGTGCCAGCAGTTTCGGACTAGTTGAGTCCAGTGAGCAGTTCTTC. This encodes CASSFGLVESSEQFF.

This chain's CDR3 is CSASLEVDTQYF. CDR3 DNA sequence: TGCAGTGCTAGCCTTGAGGTAGATACGCAGTATTTT. This rearrangement joins TRBV20-1 to TRBJ2-3; D is unresolved. The V end was cut by 3 bases, the J end by 5 bases, with 9 bases between. Germline CDR1 DFQATT, CDR2 SNEGSKA (reference sequence). The CDR3 totals 12 residues.

This clonotype was seen only a few times. The gene calls are TRBV10-3 and TRBJ1-5; maybe TRBD1 (6 bases). V shed 3 bases and J shed 2 bases, with 17 bases lying between them. Per the germline V gene, CDR1 is ENHRY and CDR2 is SYGVKD. This CDR3 has 17 amino acids. This CDR3 is CAISETNRVSGNQPQHF. The CDR3, as DNA: TGTGCCATCAGTGAAACCAACAGGGTCTCGGGCAATCAGCCCCAGCATTTT.

The chain uses TRBV3-1 and TRBJ2-3, with D hard to call. Germline V gene lookup returns CDR1 LGHDT and CDR2 YNNKEL (reference sequence). The CDR3 is 15 amino acids. The germline V and J ends were trimmed by 1 base and 0 bases, with 8 bases remaining between them. CDR3 residues: CASSQVGASTDTQYF. The DNA of the CDR3 is TGTGCCAGCAGCCAAGTAGGAGCCAGCACAGATACGCAGTATTTT.

This clonotype was seen only a few times. J is TRBJ2-3 and V is TRBV5-1, with no clear D. The CDR3 totals 13 residues. With 4 bases removed from V and 5 bases from J, the gap between germline ends came to 11 bases. Germline-derived CDR1 and CDR2 are SGHRS and YFSETQ. The CDR3 here is CASSGVMGDTQYF. The CDR3 nucleotides read TGCGCCAGCAGCGGGGTAATGGGAGATACGCAGTATTTT.

The chain has TRBV6-1 and TRBJ1-5; 8 bases map to TRBD1. The CDR3 sequence is 16 residues long. The germline V gene encodes CDR1 MNHNS and CDR2 SASEGT. Trimming took 6 bases from V and 0 from J; bases not matched to a gene: 7. The CDR3 nucleotides read TGTGCCAGCAGCCTCAGGGGGCGAAGTAGCAATCAGCCCCAGCATTTT. The encoded protein is CASSLRGRSSNQPQHF.

This clonotype was picked up many times. This chain joins TRBV6-5 and TRBJ2-6, with no clear D. The V and J ends lost 4 bases and 2 bases respectively, with 12 bases between them. Germline CDR1 and CDR2: MNHEY and SVGAGI. This CDR3 has 16 amino acids. CDR3 coding DNA: TGTGCCAGCAGTTTTCGGACCCTTCCTGGGGCCAACGTCCTGACTTTC. This sequence encodes CASSFRTLPGANVLTF.